Below, one T cell receptor beta chain is given with its context. The antigen remains unidentified. This specimen comes from a study of cytomegalovirus exposure and HLA in healthy donors. Libraries were prepared by immunoSEQ multiplex PCR; TCRdb keeps only in-frame clonotypes and omits some of them. The top ten clones hold 2% to 2.5% of a sample with 150,000 to 160,000 clones, 70% to 90% of them seen once. Study-level results: Cytomegalovirus association was listed for 170 or so TCR beta chains.

Germline lookup yields CDR1 SGDLS and CDR2 YYNGEE. The CDR3 totals 14 residues. Germline trimming cut 5 bases from V and 2 bases from J; bases unmatched to any gene: 7. The sequenced sample consisted of PBMCs. The chain uses TRBV9 and TRBJ2-7, with 7 bases that match TRBD2. The receptor was isolated from a human donor in good health. CDR3 in DNA: TGTGCCAGCAGTGAGGGACTAACAACCTACGAGCAGTACTTC. Translated, it gives CASSEGLTTYEQYF. The full variable domain, its missing parts supplied by reference TRBV9 and TRBJ2-7, is DSGVTQTPKHLITATGQRVTLRCSPRSGDLSVYWYQQSLDQGLQFLIQYYNGEERAKGNILERFSAQQFPDLHSELNLSSLELGDSALYFCASSEGLTTYEQYFGPGTRLTVT.